This TCR beta chain was profiled in a study of T cell repertoires in cytomegalovirus infection. Whole-study context: Public TCR beta signatures indicated both CMV infection and matching HLA type.

Germline CDR1 is MDHEN and CDR2 is SYDVKM. The CDR3 contains 16 residues. The V end lost 2 bases, the J end lost 8 bases, and 16 bases lay between the germline ends. The study, taken as a whole, reports: Predominance within the ex vivo response was attributable to HLA-C-restricted CMV-specific TCR beta clonotypes. There were carriers of CMV plus the relevant HLA, and cumulative public TCR beta family frequency identified them.

TCRdb processed the reads anew with MiXCR; each CDR3 protein has one entry. The table records hundreds of thousands of distinct CDR3 sequences, under 40% of them present only once. Details on this clonotype: Antigen unknown.

The origin of this receptor is a human donor in good health (CMV status not recorded). Some clones in this sample may be carry-over from other donors' samples. The sequenced material came from PBMCs. The chain recombines TRBV28 with TRBJ1-6; no clear D. The CDR3 here is CASSLNQQDLHSPLHF. CDR3 DNA sequence: TGTGCCAGCAGTTTAAATCAGCAGGATCTCCATTCACCCCTCCACTTT. Looking up the rest from reference TRBV28 and TRBJ1-6 gives the full variable domain: DVKVTQSSRYLVKRTGEKVFLECVQDMDHENMFWYRQDPGLGLRLIYFSYDVKMKEKGDIPEGYSVSREKKERFSLILESASTNQTSMYLCASSLNQQDLHSPLHFGNGTRLTVT.